These T cell receptor beta chains were read from a single sample in a study of OX40 agonist ivuxolimab in advanced cancers. Sequenced by immunoSEQ multiplex PCR; TCRdb stores in-frame clones only, minus some. The sample has under 90,000 clones, approximately 88% seen once. The material sequenced was CD4+ or CD8+ T cells sorted from blood, taken in a trial of the OX40 agonist ivuxolimab. The origin of the receptors is an adult with an advanced solid tumor such as melanoma, head and neck, liver or kidney cancer. Each CDR3 is given without its conserved first and last residue.

j_gene: TRBJ2-2
len: 13
v_gene: TRBV18
CDR3aa: ASSPVHGDTGELF

j_gene: TRBJ1-5
len: 13
v_gene: TRBV7-2
CDR3aa: ASSLAPGRNQPQH

j_gene: TRBJ2-7
len: 11
v_gene: TRBV11-2
CDR3aa: ASSLDRGYEQY

j_gene: TRBJ1-2
len: 13
v_gene: TRBV5-5
CDR3aa: ASSLVTGGYYGYT

j_gene: TRBJ1-2
len: 9
v_gene: TRBV2
CDR3aa: ASSFREGYT

j_gene: TRBJ2-1
len: 14
v_gene: TRBV7-2
CDR3aa: ASRRTNASPYNEQF

j_gene: TRBJ1-6
len: 13
v_gene: TRBV6-5
CDR3aa: ASSLGQPNNSPLH

j_gene: TRBJ2-7
len: 11
v_gene: TRBV6-5
CDR3aa: ASGTGKAYEQY

j_gene: TRBJ2-7
len: 11
v_gene: TRBV10-3
CDR3aa: AITKDRGYEQY

j_gene: TRBJ2-2
len: 12
v_gene: TRBV6-1
CDR3aa: ASRERTTGGELF

j_gene: TRBJ2-7
len: 11
v_gene: TRBV9
CDR3aa: ASTGQGTGEQY

j_gene: TRBJ2-1
len: 10
v_gene: TRBV9
CDR3aa: ASSPRSNEQF